These T cell receptor beta chains were read from a single sample in a study of molecular identifiers for immune sequencing clone quantification. TCRdb reanalysed the PCR reads using MiXCR and keeps one entry per CDR3 protein. The profile shows about 320,000 distinct CDR3 sequences, roughly a quarter of them singletons. Sequencing input: naive CD8+ T cells from blood, with Jurkat cell RNA spiked in. The source of these receptors is a human donor in good health. Some libraries in this study had Jurkat cell RNA spiked in. CDR3s include the opening cysteine and the closing phenylalanine or tryptophan. D genes are given only for firm matches. Clone sizes are given selectively: once, few, many, or a class where the clone is expanded.

d_gene	abundance	j_gene	v_gene	CDR3aa	CDR3nt
.	many	TRBJ2-3	TRBV7-9	CASSRAFGGLADTQYF	TGTGCCAGCAGCCGAGCCTTCGGGGGGCTAGCAGATACGCAGTATTTT
.	.	TRBJ1-6	TRBV19	CASSMSPRGNSPLHF	TGTGCCAGTAGTATGTCTCCACGTGGTAATTCACCCCTCCACTTT
.	.	TRBJ2-2	TRBV19	CASPANTGELFF	TGTGCCAGTCCCGCCAACACCGGGGAGCTGTTTTTT
.	.	TRBJ1-1	TRBV18	CASSPRTDYTEAFF	TGTGCCAGCTCACCCCGGACAGACTACACTGAAGCTTTCTTT
.	.	TRBJ2-3	TRBV3-2	CASSQERLAGETDTQYF	TGTGCCAGCAGCCAAGAACGCCTAGCGGGGGAAACAGATACGCAGTATTTT
.	many	TRBJ1-1	TRBV27	CASSLSGVTEAFF	TGTGCCAGCAGTTTATCAGGGGTCACTGAAGCTTTCTTT
.	many	TRBJ1-5	TRBV19	CASQRVSNQPQHF	TGTGCCAGCCAGCGGGTTAGCAATCAGCCCCAGCATTTT
.	few	TRBJ2-3	TRBV11-2	CASSSIRDHLFTDTQYF	TGTGCCAGCAGCTCTATCCGGGACCACCTATTCACAGATACGCAGTATTTT
.	many	TRBJ2-5	TRBV29-1	CSVEDLFEEAQETQYF	TGCAGCGTTGAAGATCTATTTGAGGAAGCCCAAGAGACCCAGTACTTC
.	few	TRBJ1-1	TRBV6-2/TRBV6-3	CASSYSSQGNTEAFF	TGTGCCAGCAGTTACTCAAGCCAGGGGAACACTGAAGCTTTCTTT
.	few	TRBJ1-5	TRBV5-8	CASSSDGGQPQHF	TGTGCCAGCAGCTCGGACGGAGGGCAGCCCCAGCATTTT
.	few	TRBJ2-1	TRBV7-2	CASSLAEGPSSYNEQFF	TGTGCCAGCAGCTTAGCGGAGGGCCCCAGCTCCTACAATGAGCAGTTCTTC
TRBD2	many	TRBJ2-3	TRBV4-3	CASSQDRGSGVADTQYF	TGCGCCAGCAGCCAAGATCGGGGTAGCGGGGTGGCAGATACGCAGTATTTT
.	.	TRBJ2-1	TRBV9	CASSVEVLSSYNEQFF	TGTGCCAGCAGCGTAGAAGTCCTGAGCTCCTACAATGAGCAGTTCTTC
.	.	TRBJ1-2	TRBV5-3	CASSLPENYGYTF	TGTGCCAGCAGCTTGCCAGAAAACTATGGCTACACCTTC
.	few	TRBJ2-1	TRBV4-3	CASSQGRLTYNEQFF	TGCGCCAGCAGCCAAGGCCGGCTCACATACAATGAGCAGTTCTTC
TRBD1	.	TRBJ2-3	TRBV18	CASSLDRAEYTQYF	TGTGCCAGCTCACTGGACAGGGCGGAGTATACGCAGTATTTT
.	.	TRBJ1-1	TRBV5-3	CASIDRPSAGTGAFF	TGTGCCAGCATCGACAGGCCCTCGGCGGGCACTGGAGCTTTCTTT
.	many	TRBJ2-5	TRBV5-1	CASPKPGQLQETQYF	TGCGCCAGCCCAAAACCGGGACAACTCCAAGAGACCCAGTACTTC
TRBD1	.	TRBJ2-4	TRBV19	CASNDRGYIQYF	TGTGCCAGTAACGACAGGGGGTACATTCAGTACTTC
.	.	TRBJ2-7	TRBV20-1	CSARAAGPYERYF	TGCAGTGCTAGAGCGGCGGGGCCCTACGAGCGGTACTTC
.	many	TRBJ1-2	TRBV9	CASSVDAAYYGYTF	TGTGCCAGCAGCGTAGACGCGGCTTACTATGGCTACACCTTC
.	few	TRBJ2-7	TRBV6-5	CASSYWSGTIFRRSPYEQYF	TGTGCCAGCAGTTACTGGTCCGGGACGATATTCCGGCGAAGCCCCTACGAGCAGTACTTC
TRBD2	few	TRBJ2-7	TRBV5-8	CASCLSVLAGSYEQYF	TGTGCCAGCTGCCTCTCGGTACTAGCGGGCTCCTACGAGCAGTACTTC
.	many	TRBJ2-5	TRBV12-3/TRBV12-4	CASSPGNQETQYF	TGTGCCAGCAGTCCCGGGAACCAAGAGACCCAGTACTTC
.	.	TRBJ1-2	TRBV12-5	CASGAGYGYTF	TGTGCTAGTGGTGCGGGATATGGCTACACCTTC
.	few	TRBJ1-1	TRBV27	CASAPQWGVNTEAFF	TGTGCCAGCGCTCCTCAGTGGGGGGTGAACACTGAAGCTTTCTTT
TRBD2	few	TRBJ2-7	TRBV20-1	CSARGLESYEQYF	TGCAGTGCTCGGGGACTAGAGTCCTACGAGCAGTACTTC
.	few	TRBJ2-3	TRBV27	CASSLADPLPDTQYF	TGTGCCAGCAGTTTAGCGGACCCTCTACCAGATACGCAGTATTTT
TRBD1	many	TRBJ1-2	TRBV14	CASSQDQGQLYGYTF	TGTGCCAGCAGCCAAGACCAGGGACAGCTCTATGGCTACACCTTC
.	.	TRBJ1-1	TRBV30	CAWSVFRDGEAFF	TGTGCCTGGAGTGTATTTAGGGACGGTGAAGCTTTCTTT
TRBD1	many	TRBJ2-7	TRBV20-1	CSAPDRGQSYEQYF	TGCAGTGCACCCGACAGGGGGCAGTCGTACGAGCAGTACTTC
.	.	TRBJ2-7	TRBV19	CASSILPDYEQYF	TGTGCCAGTAGTATCTTGCCCGATTACGAGCAGTACTTC
TRBD1	many	TRBJ2-7	TRBV2	CASRDRGYEQYF	TGTGCCAGCCGGGACAGGGGTTACGAGCAGTACTTC
TRBD1	many	TRBJ1-1	TRBV5-8	CASSLDRGRFEAFF	TGTGCCAGCAGTCTAGACAGGGGAAGGTTTGAAGCTTTCTTT
.	.	TRBJ2-1	TRBV28	CASSLFPPALNEQFF	TGTGCCAGCAGTTTATTCCCCCCCGCGCTCAATGAGCAGTTCTTC
.	few	TRBJ2-1	TRBV4-3	CASSQDRGLNYNEQFF	TGCGCCAGCAGCCAAGATCGGGGGCTAAATTACAATGAGCAGTTCTTC
.	few	TRBJ2-5	TRBV5-4	CASSLALSKETQYF	TGTGCCAGCAGCTTGGCTCTCTCTAAAGAGACCCAGTACTTC
TRBD1	many	TRBJ2-2	TRBV20-1	CSAGHRGTGELFF	TGCAGTGCTGGTCACAGGGGAACCGGGGAGCTGTTTTTT
.	many	TRBJ1-1	TRBV14	CASSQGGKNTEAFF	TGTGCCAGCAGCCAAGGGGGAAAGAACACTGAAGCTTTCTTT
TRBD2	.	TRBJ2-2	TRBV4-3	CASSQDASGGTGELFF	TGCGCCAGCAGCCAAGACGCCAGCGGGGGAACCGGGGAGCTGTTTTTT
.	few	TRBJ2-3	TRBV7-2	CASSLVPVEGDSTDTQYF	TGTGCCAGCAGCTTAGTGCCTGTTGAGGGGGATAGCACAGATACGCAGTATTTT
TRBD2	.	TRBJ2-1	TRBV5-5	CASSSYPRTSGGVNNEQFF	TGTGCCAGCAGCTCGTACCCTAGGACTAGCGGGGGAGTAAACAATGAGCAGTTCTTC
TRBD2	.	TRBJ2-3	TRBV19	CASSIDQLAGGRDTQYF	TGTGCCAGTAGTATAGATCAGCTAGCGGGAGGGCGAGATACGCAGTATTTT
.	many	TRBJ2-3	TRBV24-1	CATSDFPDTQYF	TGTGCCACCAGTGATTTTCCAGATACGCAGTATTTT
.	.	TRBJ2-3	TRBV12-3/TRBV12-4	CASSSGTPLTDTQYF	TGTGCCAGCAGTTCCGGGACTCCACTCACAGATACGCAGTATTTT
TRBD2	.	TRBJ2-3	TRBV20-1	CSARDPSGRGTDTQYF	TGCAGTGCTAGAGACCCTAGCGGGAGGGGAACAGATACGCAGTATTTT
TRBD1	many	TRBJ2-1	TRBV5-1	CASSPGQANEQFF	TGCGCCAGCAGCCCGGGACAGGCAAATGAGCAGTTCTTC
.	few	TRBJ2-5	TRBV12-3/TRBV12-4	CACSLNDRTQETQYF	TGTGCCTGCAGTTTGAATGACAGGACACAAGAGACCCAGTACTTC
TRBD2	many	TRBJ2-3	TRBV19	CASSMTSGTDTQYF	TGTGCCAGTAGTATGACTAGCGGAACAGATACGCAGTATTTT
.	few	TRBJ2-7	TRBV27	CASSLAEGGYEQYF	TGTGCCAGCAGTTTAGCGGAAGGGGGGTACGAGCAGTACTTC
.	many	TRBJ2-3	TRBV27	CASNRLGTDTQYF	TGTGCCAGCAACCGACTGGGCACAGATACGCAGTATTTT
.	.	TRBJ2-2	TRBV28	CASSPRDTGELFF	TGTGCCAGCAGTCCTCGTGACACCGGGGAGCTGTTTTTT